The source of this TCR beta chain is a study of shared clonotypes between healthy human individuals. The study, taken as a whole, reports: Larger richness was generally estimated for naive than memory subsets. Only blood was sampled; tissue repertoires likely differ.

Repertoires were generated with immunoSEQ multiplex PCR, while TCRdb's copy carries only in-frame clones and drops some. Here the sample spans roughly 2.1 million clones, approximately 94% being singletons. With respect to this clone: Its antigen is undetermined.

V was pared by 5 bases and J by 6 bases, with 3 bases of the junction left unmatched. This CDR3 has 12 amino acids. Germline CDR1 is SGHRS and CDR2 is YFSETQ. Naive-designated CD8 cells lacked CD45RO, were positively enriched for CCR7, and omitted terminally differentiated effector memory CD45RA+ cells. The source material was naive CD8+ T cells from PBMCs. V usage is TRBV5-1 and J usage is TRBJ2-7; 9 bases match TRBD1. The receptor's source is a man aged 18 to 29 in good health. Some clones in this sample may be carry-over from other donors' samples. CDR3 protein: CASRTDRGEQYF. The CDR3 region has the DNA TGCGCCAGCAGAACGGACAGGGGCGAGCAGTACTTC. Together with reference TRBV5-1 and TRBJ2-7, the CDR3 gives the full variable domain: KAGVTQTPRYLIKTRGQQVTLSCSPISGHRSVSWYQQTPGQGLQFLFEYFSETQRNKGNFPGRFSGRQFSNSRSEMNVSTLELGDSALYLCASRTDRGEQYFGPGTRLTVT.